This T cell receptor beta chain was recovered during a study of sequential checkpoint blockade in melanoma. Study in general: First-line arms were nivolumab then ipilimumab, or the reverse, randomized 1:1. Twenty-two patients had matched tumor biopsies before treatment and at week 13 after nivolumab or ipilimumab alone.

Regarding the study as a whole: Rising tumor T-cell fraction and clonality meant about 30 times likelier benefit.

The treatment here: randomized to nivolumab then ipilimumab (arm A) or the reverse (arm B). Some clones are missing from TCRdb's copy, which holds only in-frame ones; the method was immunoSEQ multiplex PCR. The sample has roughly 13,000 clones; roughly 21% are singletons. Between the trimmed V and J ends, which lost 6 bases and 7 bases, there was a span of 15 bases. Germline V gene lookup returns CDR1 LNHDA and CDR2 SQIVND (reference sequence). CDR3 length equals 13 residues. This clone was counted only a few times. No antigen is known for it. This rearrangement joins TRBV19 to TRBJ1-1; no reliable D call. This clonotype originated in a human donor with melanoma. This material consisted of tumor tissue (inferred from file names), taken from a patient given nivolumab and ipilimumab in sequence. This chain's CDR3 is CASSPLGSGEAFF. DNA for the CDR3: TGTGCCAGTAGCCCCCTGGGCAGTGGTGAAGCTTTCTTT.